What follows is one T cell receptor beta chain and its context. The junction had 4 bases not matched to a gene; V was cut back by 4 bases and J by 11 bases. This CDR3 spans 13 amino acids. Original analysis: For nucleated cells, counts were estimated from reference gene primer amplification. TCRdb's copy holds only in-frame clones and misses some; the assay was immunoSEQ multiplex PCR. Clone size and the V and J calls come from that table; the DNA yielded D and trimming. The sample has 130,000 to 150,000 clones, roughly 79% seen once; the top ten hold 6.5% to 8.5%. The data derive from a study of blood T cell repertoires in COVID-19. Study information: Samples representing acute and convalescent COVID-19 were sourced from the United States, Italy and Spain. Sample material is recorded as cDNA or gDNA derived from T cells, B-cell-depleted T cells, or PBMCs.

Sequences were obtained from peripheral blood. The V and J genes are TRBV12-3 or TRBV12-4 and TRBJ1-6; 8 positions agree with TRBD1. This clonotype was sampled from a human donor with acute or convalescent COVID-19. The donor label of this sample is uncertain. The chain's CDR3 is CASSWTGRPPLHF. CDR3 nucleotide sequence: TGTGCCAGCAGTTGGACAGGGAGACCACCCCTCCACTTT.